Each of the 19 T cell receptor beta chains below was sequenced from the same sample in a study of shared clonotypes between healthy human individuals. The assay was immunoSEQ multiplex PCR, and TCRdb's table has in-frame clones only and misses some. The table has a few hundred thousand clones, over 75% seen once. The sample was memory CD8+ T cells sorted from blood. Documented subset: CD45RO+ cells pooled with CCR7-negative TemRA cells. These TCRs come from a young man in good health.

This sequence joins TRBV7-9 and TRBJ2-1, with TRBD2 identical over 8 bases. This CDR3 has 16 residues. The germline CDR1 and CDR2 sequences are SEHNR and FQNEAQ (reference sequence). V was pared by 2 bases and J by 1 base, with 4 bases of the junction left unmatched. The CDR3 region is CASSLSAGVSYNEQFF. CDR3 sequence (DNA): TGTGCCAGCAGCTTATCAGCGGGAGTATCCTACAATGAGCAGTTCTTC. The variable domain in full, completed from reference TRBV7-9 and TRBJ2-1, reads DTGVSQNPRHKITKRGQNVTFRCDPISEHNRLYWYRQTLGQGPEFLTYFQNEAQLEKSRLLSDRFSAERPKGSFSTLEIQRTEQGDSAMYLCASSLSAGVSYNEQFFGPGTRLTVL.

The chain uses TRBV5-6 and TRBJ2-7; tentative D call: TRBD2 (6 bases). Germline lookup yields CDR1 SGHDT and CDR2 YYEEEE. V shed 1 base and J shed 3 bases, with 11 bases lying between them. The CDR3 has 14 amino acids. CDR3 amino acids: CASSLTGEDYEQYF. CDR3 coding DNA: TGTGCCAGCAGCTTGACGGGAGAGGACTACGAGCAGTACTTC.

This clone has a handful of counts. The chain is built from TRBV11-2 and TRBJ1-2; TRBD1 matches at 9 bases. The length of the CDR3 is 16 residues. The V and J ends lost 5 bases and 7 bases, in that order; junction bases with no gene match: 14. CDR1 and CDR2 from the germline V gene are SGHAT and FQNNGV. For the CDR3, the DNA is TGTGCCAGCAGCGTTTCTGGGGGACAGGGTTACGGTGGCTACACCTTC. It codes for CASSVSGGQGYGGYTF.

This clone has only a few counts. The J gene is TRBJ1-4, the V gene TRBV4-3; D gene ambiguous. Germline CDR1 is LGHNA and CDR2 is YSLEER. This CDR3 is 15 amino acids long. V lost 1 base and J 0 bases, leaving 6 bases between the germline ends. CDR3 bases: TGCGCCAGCAGCCAAGGGTGGGCAACTAATGAAAAACTGTTTTTT. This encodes CASSQGWATNEKLFF.

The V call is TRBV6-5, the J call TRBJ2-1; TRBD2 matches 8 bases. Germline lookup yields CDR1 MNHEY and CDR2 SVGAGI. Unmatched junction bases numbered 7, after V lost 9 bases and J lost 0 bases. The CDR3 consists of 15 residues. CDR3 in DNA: TGTGCCAGTACGACTAGCGCCAGCTCCTACAATGAGCAGTTCTTC. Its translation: CASTTSASSYNEQFF.

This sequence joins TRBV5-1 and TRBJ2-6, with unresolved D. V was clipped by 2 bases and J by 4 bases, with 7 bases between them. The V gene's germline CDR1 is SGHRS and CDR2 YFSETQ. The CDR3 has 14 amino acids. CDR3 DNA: TGCGCCAGCAGCTTTGGCTCCGGGGCCAACGTCCTGACTTTC. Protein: CASSFGSGANVLTF.

The CDR3 is CASRPTPLYFSYNSPLHF. The CDR3 coding sequence is TGCGCCAGCAGACCGACCCCCTTATACTTCTCCTATAATTCACCCCTCCACTTT. V and J are TRBV5-1 and TRBJ1-6; D gene uncertain. This CDR3 has 18 amino acids. Germline CDR1 and CDR2: SGHRS and YFSETQ. V gave up 5 bases and J gave up 0 bases, with 18 bases separating them.

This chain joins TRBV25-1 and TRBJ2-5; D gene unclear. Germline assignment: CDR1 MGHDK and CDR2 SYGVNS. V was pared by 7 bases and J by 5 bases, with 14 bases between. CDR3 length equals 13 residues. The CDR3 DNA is TGTGCCAGCAACAAACCGGGTTGGGAGACCCAGTACTTC. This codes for CASNKPGWETQYF.

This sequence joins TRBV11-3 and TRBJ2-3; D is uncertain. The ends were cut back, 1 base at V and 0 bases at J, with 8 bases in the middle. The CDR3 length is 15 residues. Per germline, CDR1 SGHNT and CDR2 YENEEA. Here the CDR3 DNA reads TGTGCCAGCAGCTTAGGGGCCGGTAGCACAGATACGCAGTATTTT. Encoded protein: CASSLGAGSTDTQYF. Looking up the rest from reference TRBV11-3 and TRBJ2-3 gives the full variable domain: EAGVVQSPRYKIIEKKQPVAFWCNPISGHNTLYWYLQNLGQGPELLIRYENEEAVDDSQLPKDRFSAERLKGVDSTLKIQPAELGDSAVYLCASSLGAGSTDTQYFGPGTRLTVL.

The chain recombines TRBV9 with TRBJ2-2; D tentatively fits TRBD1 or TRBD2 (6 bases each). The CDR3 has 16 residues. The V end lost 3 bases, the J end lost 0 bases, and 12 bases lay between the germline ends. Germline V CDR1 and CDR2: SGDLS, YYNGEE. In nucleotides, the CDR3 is TGTGCCAGCAGCGCCGGAGGGGGGACGAACACCGGGGAGCTGTTTTTT. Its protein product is CASSAGGGTNTGELFF.

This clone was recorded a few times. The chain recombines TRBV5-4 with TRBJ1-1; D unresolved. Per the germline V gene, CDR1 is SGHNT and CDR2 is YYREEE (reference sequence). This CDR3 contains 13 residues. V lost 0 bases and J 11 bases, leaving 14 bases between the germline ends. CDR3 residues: CASSLGRRWRAFF. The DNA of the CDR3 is TGTGCCAGCAGCTTGGGACGGAGGTGGAGGGCTTTCTTT.

This chain's CDR3 is CASTPGQGASGELFF. CDR3 bases: TGCGCCAGCACGCCGGGACAGGGGGCGTCCGGGGAGCTGTTTTTT. V is TRBV10-2 and J is TRBJ2-2; 12 nucleotides agree with TRBD1. This CDR3 has 15 amino acids. V was clipped by 7 bases and J by 6 bases; unmatched bases: 6. CDR1 WSHSY and CDR2 SAAADI come from the germline V gene.

Here the CDR3 DNA reads TGTGCCAGCAGCTTAGGGGTGAAGGTCTACGAGCAGTACTTC. This codes for CASSLGVKVYEQYF. This chain connects TRBV7-2 to TRBJ2-7; D not resolved. The V gene lost 1 base and the J gene lost 3 bases, with 10 bases spanning the gap. Germline loops: CDR1 SGHTA, CDR2 FQGNSA. The CDR3 has 14 amino acids.

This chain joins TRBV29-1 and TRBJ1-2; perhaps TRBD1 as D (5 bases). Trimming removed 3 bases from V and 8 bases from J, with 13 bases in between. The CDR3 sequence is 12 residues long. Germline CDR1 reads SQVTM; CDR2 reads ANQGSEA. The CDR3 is CSVDDGGLGYTF. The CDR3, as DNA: TGCAGCGTTGATGACGGGGGTCTCGGCTACACCTTC.

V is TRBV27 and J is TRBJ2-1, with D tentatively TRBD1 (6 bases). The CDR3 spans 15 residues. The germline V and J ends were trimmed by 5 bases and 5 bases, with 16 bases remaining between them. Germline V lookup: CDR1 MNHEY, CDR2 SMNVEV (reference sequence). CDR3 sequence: CASSIIDRFDNEQFF. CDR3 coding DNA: TGTGCCAGCAGTATCATAGACAGGTTCGACAATGAGCAGTTCTTC.

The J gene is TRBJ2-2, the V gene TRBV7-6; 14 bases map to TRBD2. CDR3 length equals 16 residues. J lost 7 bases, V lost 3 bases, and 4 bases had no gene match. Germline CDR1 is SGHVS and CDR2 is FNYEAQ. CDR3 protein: CASSFGTSGRSGELFF. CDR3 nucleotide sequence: TGTGCCAGCAGCTTCGGGACTAGCGGGAGAAGCGGGGAGCTGTTTTTT.

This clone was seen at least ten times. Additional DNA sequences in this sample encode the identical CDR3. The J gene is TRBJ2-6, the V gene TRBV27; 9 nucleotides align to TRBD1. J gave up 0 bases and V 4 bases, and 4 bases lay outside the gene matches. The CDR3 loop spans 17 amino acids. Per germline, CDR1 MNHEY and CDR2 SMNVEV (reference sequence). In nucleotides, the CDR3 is TGTGCCAGCAGTTCGACAGGGGGTTTCTCTGGGGCCAACGTCCTGACTTTC. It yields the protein CASSSTGGFSGANVLTF.

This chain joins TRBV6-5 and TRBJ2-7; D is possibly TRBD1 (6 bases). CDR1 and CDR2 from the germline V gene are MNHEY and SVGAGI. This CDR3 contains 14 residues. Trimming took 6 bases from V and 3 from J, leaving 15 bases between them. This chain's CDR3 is CASSAYRDNYEQYF. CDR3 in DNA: TGTGCCAGCAGCGCATACCGGGACAACTACGAGCAGTACTTC.

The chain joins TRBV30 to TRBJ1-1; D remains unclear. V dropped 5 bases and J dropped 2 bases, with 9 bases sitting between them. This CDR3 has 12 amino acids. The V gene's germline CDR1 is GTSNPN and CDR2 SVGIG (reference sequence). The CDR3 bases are TGTGCCTGGGCTCAACACAACACTGAAGCTTTCTTT. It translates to CAWAQHNTEAFF.